Shown below are 21 T cell receptor beta chains from a single sample sequenced in a study of response to subunit inactivated influenza vaccine. Each CDR3 protein is one row after TCRdb ran MiXCR on the RT-PCR reads. The sample has about 780,000 distinct CDR3 sequences; approximately 17% are singletons. Here the sequenced sample was PBMCs from blood, taken 5 days after vaccination. The receptors shown here come from a man over 45 who received an inactivated influenza vaccine.

This clonotype was seen a few times. The gene calls are TRBV10-3 and TRBJ2-5, with D possibly matching TRBD2 (5 bases). Germline V gene lookup returns CDR1 ENHRY and CDR2 SYGVKD. Trimming stripped 10 bases from V and 5 bases from J, with 17 bases between. The CDR3 runs 13 residues. The CDR3 reads CATRGLLRETQYF. CDR3 nucleotides: TGTGCCACTCGAGGGCTCCTGAGGGAGACCCAGTACTTC.

This clonotype came up many times. This rearrangement joins TRBV6-1 to TRBJ2-5; D assignment may be TRBD1 or TRBD2 (6 bases each). This CDR3 has 14 amino acids. Germline V CDR1 and CDR2: MNHNS, SASEGT. Deletions cut 5 bases from V and 5 bases from J, with 15 bases between. The CDR3, as DNA: TGTGCCAGCAGTCCACAGGGAGGAAGGGAGACCCAGTACTTC. Its protein product is CASSPQGGRETQYF.

A single count supports this clonotype. The chain carries TRBV10-1 and TRBJ2-6; D gene uncertain. The CDR3 runs 15 residues. V lost 3 bases and J 0 bases, leaving 6 bases between the germline ends. CDR1 and CDR2 (germline): WNHNN, SYGVQD (reference sequence). CDR3: CASSDGNSGANVLTF. The CDR3 DNA is TGCGCCAGCAGTGACGGAAACTCTGGGGCCAACGTCCTGACTTTC.

The rearrangement joins TRBV20-1 to TRBJ2-3; 8 bases are shared with TRBD2. The CDR3 has 18 residues. V was clipped by 3 bases and J by 2 bases; unmatched bases: 16. Germline CDR1 and CDR2: DFQATT and SNEGSKA (reference sequence). The CDR3: CSASRSPPGRASTDTQYF. The CDR3 DNA reads as TGCAGTGCTAGCCGTTCCCCTCCCGGGAGGGCGTCCACAGATACGCAGTATTTT.

This clonotype was counted a few times. This chain uses TRBV6-2 or TRBV6-3 with TRBJ2-6; D may match TRBD1 or TRBD2 (6 bases each). V lost 2 bases to trimming and J lost 3 bases, with 8 bases between them. CDR1 is MNHEY and CDR2 is SVGEGT in the germline V gene. The CDR3 spans 15 residues. CDR3: CASSYRGHGANVLTF. CDR3 nucleotides: TGTGCCAGCAGTTACCGGGGGCATGGGGCCAACGTCCTGACTTTC.

The chain recombines TRBV10-2 with TRBJ2-3; TRBD2 agrees at 7 bases. Germline values: CDR1 WSHSY, CDR2 SAAADI. After removal of 7 bases from V and 1 base from J, the junction contained 5 bases not matched to a gene. CDR3 size: 14 residues. The DNA for the CDR3 is TGCGCCAGCACCCCCAGCGGGGGCACAGATACGCAGTATTTT. The encoded protein is CASTPSGGTDTQYF.

There are many counts of this clonotype. At one of its ends the junction is not consistent with the germline gene, which may arise from a read error. The chain has TRBV7-2 and TRBJ2-3, with no clear D. Germline V CDR1 and CDR2: SGHTA, FQGNSA. The CDR3 contains 14 residues. The CDR3 region is CASSLVAGTDTQYF. The CDR3 DNA reads TGCGCCAGCAGCTTGGTGGCCGGCACAGATACGCAGTATTTT.

The chain carries TRBV20-1 and TRBJ2-1; 10 nucleotides align to TRBD2. After removal of 4 bases from V and 6 bases from J, the junction contained 3 bases not matched to a gene. The CDR3 extends over 13 amino acids. CDR1 DFQATT and CDR2 SNEGSKA come from the germline V gene (reference sequence). The CDR3 nucleotides read TGCAGTGCTACCAGGACTAGCGGCAATGAGCAGTTCTTC. It yields the protein CSATRTSGNEQFF.

This clonotype has a handful of counts. V and J are TRBV7-2 and TRBJ2-2; 12 bases fit TRBD2. The V gene end was trimmed by 1 base and the J gene end by 7 bases; junction bases not matched to a gene: 7. Germline lookup yields CDR1 SGHTA and CDR2 FQGNSA. CDR3 length: 17 amino acids. CDR3 sequence: CASSLVPSGGAIGELFF. The DNA of the CDR3 is TGTGCCAGCAGCTTAGTGCCTAGCGGGGGGGCAATCGGGGAGCTGTTTTTT.

This clonotype has just a few counts. The rearrangement joins TRBV7-2 to TRBJ2-7; 7 bases match TRBD1. Germline loops: CDR1 SGHTA, CDR2 FQGNSA. V shed 2 bases, J shed 4 bases, and the junction held 8 bases outside the gene matches. This CDR3 has 15 amino acids. The CDR3, as DNA: TGTGCCAGCAGCTTATACAGGGGTGGGGCGTACGAGCAGTACTTC. It translates to CASSLYRGGAYEQYF.

This clonotype has just a few counts. The rearrangement joins TRBV4-2 to TRBJ2-2; D gene unclear. There are 15 residues in the CDR3. CDR1 and CDR2 from the germline V gene are LGHNA and YNFKEQ. The V end lost 0 bases, the J end lost 1 base, and 6 bases lay between the germline ends. Here the CDR3 reads CASSQEWGNTGELFF. CDR3 DNA sequence: TGTGCCAGCAGCCAAGAGTGGGGGAACACCGGGGAGCTGTTTTTT.

This sequence joins TRBV4-1 and TRBJ2-1; 10 positions match TRBD2. This CDR3 contains 16 residues. Germline loops: CDR1 MGHRA, CDR2 YSYEKL. Unmatched junction bases numbered 3, after V lost 0 bases and J lost 4 bases. CDR3 region: CASSQETSGIYNEQFF. CDR3 DNA: TGCGCCAGCAGCCAAGAAACTAGCGGGATTTACAATGAGCAGTTCTTC.

The J gene is TRBJ2-7, the V gene TRBV10-3; weak D call: TRBD1 (5 bases). The CDR3 sequence is 15 residues long. CDR1 ENHRY and CDR2 SYGVKD come from the germline V gene. V dropped 0 bases and J dropped 2 bases, with 11 bases sitting between them. The CDR3 spells CAISESPDRTYEQYF. CDR3 DNA: TGTGCCATCAGTGAGTCCCCTGACAGAACCTACGAGCAGTACTTC.

The chain recombines TRBV29-1 with TRBJ2-5; D is undetermined. Between the trimmed V and J ends, which lost 4 bases and 0 bases, there was a span of 3 bases. CDR3 length equals 11 residues. Germline CDR1 SQVTM, CDR2 ANQGSEA. Written as DNA, the CDR3 is TGCAGCGTTGGCTACCAAGAGACCCAGTACTTC. Translating gives CSVGYQETQYF. The whole variable domain, remainder taken from reference TRBV29-1 and TRBJ2-5, is SAVISQKPSRDICQRGTSLTIQCQVDSQVTMMFWYRQQPGQSLTLIATANQGSEATYESGFVIDKFPISRPNLTFSTLTVSNMSPEDSSIYLCSVGYQETQYFGPGTRLLVL.

The chain is built from TRBV12-3 or TRBV12-4 and TRBJ2-2; D is uncertain. The CDR3 contains 13 residues. Between the trimmed V and J ends, which lost 6 bases and 4 bases, there was a span of 9 bases. DNA of the CDR3: TGTGCCAGCAGGGTTAGCAGCACCGGGGAGCTGTTTTTT. Protein product: CASRVSSTGELFF.

This clonotype came up once. V is TRBV20-1 and J is TRBJ2-2; D might be TRBD2 (5 bases). V lost 5 bases, J lost 4 bases, and 17 bases lay in between. The CDR3 has 15 amino acids. Germline V lookup: CDR1 DFQATT, CDR2 SNEGSKA (reference sequence). The DNA for the CDR3 is TGCAGTGCTCCGAGCGGAGAAGGGAGCACCGGGGAGCTGTTTTTT. Its translation: CSAPSGEGSTGELFF.

This clonotype was counted only a few times. The rearrangement joins TRBV7-6 to TRBJ1-1, with 8 bases matching TRBD1. V dropped 4 bases and J dropped 8; count of bases not matched to a gene: 6. Per germline, CDR1 SGHVS and CDR2 FNYEAQ. This CDR3 is 13 amino acids long. The CDR3 loop is CASSWGTGNEAFF. The CDR3 nucleotides are TGTGCCAGCAGCTGGGGGACAGGCAACGAAGCTTTCTTT.

The sample holds a few counts of this clonotype. The chain carries TRBV10-3 and TRBJ1-2; 10 nucleotides line up with TRBD1. V was pared by 7 bases and J by 4 bases, with 6 bases of the junction left unmatched. The CDR3 consists of 14 residues. CDR1 ENHRY and CDR2 SYGVKD come from the germline V gene. The CDR3 sequence is CAITRDRGSYGYTF. CDR3 nucleotides: TGTGCCATCACTCGGGACAGGGGAAGCTATGGCTACACCTTC.

The rearrangement uses TRBV7-2 and TRBJ2-2, with a weak D call TRBD2 (6 bases). Trimming took off 3 bases at V and 5 bases at J, with 13 bases between the two ends. CDR1 is SGHTA and CDR2 is FQGNSA in the germline V gene. This CDR3 comprises 15 residues. In DNA form, the CDR3 reads TGTGCCAGCAGCTTGCGGGGACTTGCAACCGGGGAGCTGTTTTTT. It encodes CASSLRGLATGELFF.

V gene TRBV12-3 or TRBV12-4 combines with J gene TRBJ1-4; 11 nucleotides agree with TRBD1. CDR3 length: 15 amino acids. V lost 5 bases, J lost 7 bases, and 6 bases stayed unmatched. Written as DNA, the CDR3 is TGTGCCAGCAGTACCGGGACAGGGGGGGCTGAAAAACTGTTTTTT. It translates to CASSTGTGGAEKLFF.

This clonotype has a handful of counts. Relative to the germline gene, one junction end is altered; a read error may explain this. The chain recombines TRBV4-2 with TRBJ1-4, with D tentatively TRBD1 (5 bases). There are 15 residues in the CDR3. Germline values: CDR1 LGHNA, CDR2 YNFKEQ. The DNA for the CDR3 is TGTGCCAGCAGACAAGCTAGGGGTAGCAATGAAAAACTGTTTTTT. This codes for CASRQARGSNEKLFF.